A selection of T cell receptor beta chains follows, all from one sample in a study of beta chain features in type 1 diabetes. The repertoire was sequenced with immunoSEQ multiplex PCR; TCRdb's copy has only in-frame clones and lacks some. The sample comprises 200,000 to 300,000 clones, approximately 11% of which are singletons, and approximately 0.015% rests with the top ten. The sequencing input was naive CD4+ T cells from blood. Receptors were obtained from a man aged 25 to 40 with type 1 diabetes. CDR3s include the opening cysteine and the closing phenylalanine or tryptophan. Each record gives: D gene, clone size, J gene, V gene, CDR3 protein, CDR3 DNA. D genes are given only for firm matches. Some rows mark clone size as missing; the rest say once, few, many or name a class of expanded clone.

TRBD1 | NA | TRBJ2-2 | TRBV30 | CAWSAPRTGPGELFF | TGTGCCTGGAGTGCCCCCCGGACAGGGCCCGGGGAGCTGTTTTTT
NA | NA | TRBJ1-4 | TRBV18 | CASSPPSGEKLFF | TGTGCCAGCTCACCACCGTCGGGGGAAAAACTGTTTTTT
NA | NA | TRBJ2-2 | TRBV7-8 | CASSGRRLTNTGELFF | TGTGCCAGCAGCGGAAGGAGACTCACTAACACCGGGGAGCTGTTTTTT
NA | few | TRBJ2-3 | TRBV28 | CASCRDTTDTQYF | TGTGCCAGCTGCCGGGACACCACAGATACGCAGTATTTT
NA | few | TRBJ2-2 | TRBV5-1 | CASSIRQNSNTGELFF | TGCGCCAGCAGCATAAGACAGAATTCGAACACCGGGGAGCTGTTTTTT
TRBD1 | few | TRBJ1-6 | TRBV14 | CASSQGDRGWTPLHF | TGTGCCAGCAGCCAGGGAGACAGGGGGTGGACACCCCTCCACTTT
TRBD2 | few | TRBJ2-5 | TRBV5-4 | CASSRGGGQGTQYF | TGTGCCAGCAGCCGTGGGGGAGGGCAGGGGACCCAGTACTTC
TRBD1 | NA | TRBJ2-6 | TRBV5-1 | CASSLDRGLIGANVLTF | TGCGCCAGCAGCTTGGACAGGGGGCTTATTGGGGCCAACGTCCTGACTTTC
TRBD1 | NA | TRBJ2-7 | TRBV28 | CASRGQGDSYEQYF | TGTGCCAGCAGGGGACAGGGTGACTCCTACGAGCAGTACTTC
NA | NA | TRBJ2-1 | TRBV25-1 | CASSEGGIPNEQFF | TGTGCCAGCAGTGAAGGGGGGATCCCCAATGAGCAGTTCTTC
NA | few | TRBJ2-3 | TRBV4-1 | CASSSPPSTSTDTQYF | TGCGCCAGCAGCTCCCCCCCAAGTACTAGCACAGATACGCAGTATTTT
NA | NA | TRBJ2-3 | TRBV20-1 | CSGDGSDTQYF | TGCAGTGGAGATGGTTCCGATACGCAGTATTTT
NA | NA | TRBJ2-3 | TRBV6-5 | CASSDMTRRGNTQYF | TGTGCCAGCAGCGATATGACTAGGCGAGGGAATACGCAGTATTTT
TRBD1 | few | TRBJ2-7 | TRBV29-1 | CSAQGSRHEQYF | TGCAGCGCACAGGGGAGTAGGCACGAGCAGTACTTC
TRBD1 | NA | TRBJ2-7 | TRBV5-1 | CASSQTGPYEQYF | TGCGCCAGCAGCCAGACAGGGCCCTACGAGCAGTACTTC
TRBD1 | NA | TRBJ2-7 | TRBV9 | CASSTRTGVGEQYF | TGTGCCAGCAGCACAAGGACAGGGGTTGGCGAGCAGTACTTC
TRBD1 | NA | TRBJ2-5 | TRBV7-9 | CASSDGTGSGETQYF | TGTGCCAGCAGCGACGGGACAGGTAGTGGAGAGACCCAGTACTTC
NA | NA | TRBJ1-6 | TRBV7-9 | CASSSFTGDSPLHF | TGTGCCAGCAGCTCTTTTACAGGAGATTCACCCCTCCACTTT
TRBD2 | few | TRBJ2-7 | TRBV9 | CASSVPLAGGLTSYEQYF | TGTGCCAGCAGCGTTCCGCTAGCGGGGGGTCTCACCTCCTACGAGCAGTACTTC
NA | NA | TRBJ2-3 | TRBV28 | CASSLRSGGSDTQYF | TGTGCCAGCAGTTTACGGAGTGGTGGGTCAGATACGCAGTATTTT
NA | NA | TRBJ1-1 | TRBV7-9 | CASSLGATGDTEAFF | TGTGCCAGCAGCTTAGGGGCCACCGGGGACACTGAAGCTTTCTTT
NA | few | TRBJ2-1 | TRBV5-4 | CASSLGPGGYNEQFF | TGTGCCAGCAGCTTGGGCCCAGGAGGCTACAATGAGCAGTTCTTC
NA | few | TRBJ1-4 | TRBV29-1 | CSVSLSGNEKLFF | TGCAGCGTTTCTTTGTCCGGTAATGAAAAACTGTTTTTT
NA | few | TRBJ2-1 | TRBV7-2 | CASSSYSYNEQFF | TGTGCCAGCAGCTCCTACTCCTACAATGAGCAGTTCTTC